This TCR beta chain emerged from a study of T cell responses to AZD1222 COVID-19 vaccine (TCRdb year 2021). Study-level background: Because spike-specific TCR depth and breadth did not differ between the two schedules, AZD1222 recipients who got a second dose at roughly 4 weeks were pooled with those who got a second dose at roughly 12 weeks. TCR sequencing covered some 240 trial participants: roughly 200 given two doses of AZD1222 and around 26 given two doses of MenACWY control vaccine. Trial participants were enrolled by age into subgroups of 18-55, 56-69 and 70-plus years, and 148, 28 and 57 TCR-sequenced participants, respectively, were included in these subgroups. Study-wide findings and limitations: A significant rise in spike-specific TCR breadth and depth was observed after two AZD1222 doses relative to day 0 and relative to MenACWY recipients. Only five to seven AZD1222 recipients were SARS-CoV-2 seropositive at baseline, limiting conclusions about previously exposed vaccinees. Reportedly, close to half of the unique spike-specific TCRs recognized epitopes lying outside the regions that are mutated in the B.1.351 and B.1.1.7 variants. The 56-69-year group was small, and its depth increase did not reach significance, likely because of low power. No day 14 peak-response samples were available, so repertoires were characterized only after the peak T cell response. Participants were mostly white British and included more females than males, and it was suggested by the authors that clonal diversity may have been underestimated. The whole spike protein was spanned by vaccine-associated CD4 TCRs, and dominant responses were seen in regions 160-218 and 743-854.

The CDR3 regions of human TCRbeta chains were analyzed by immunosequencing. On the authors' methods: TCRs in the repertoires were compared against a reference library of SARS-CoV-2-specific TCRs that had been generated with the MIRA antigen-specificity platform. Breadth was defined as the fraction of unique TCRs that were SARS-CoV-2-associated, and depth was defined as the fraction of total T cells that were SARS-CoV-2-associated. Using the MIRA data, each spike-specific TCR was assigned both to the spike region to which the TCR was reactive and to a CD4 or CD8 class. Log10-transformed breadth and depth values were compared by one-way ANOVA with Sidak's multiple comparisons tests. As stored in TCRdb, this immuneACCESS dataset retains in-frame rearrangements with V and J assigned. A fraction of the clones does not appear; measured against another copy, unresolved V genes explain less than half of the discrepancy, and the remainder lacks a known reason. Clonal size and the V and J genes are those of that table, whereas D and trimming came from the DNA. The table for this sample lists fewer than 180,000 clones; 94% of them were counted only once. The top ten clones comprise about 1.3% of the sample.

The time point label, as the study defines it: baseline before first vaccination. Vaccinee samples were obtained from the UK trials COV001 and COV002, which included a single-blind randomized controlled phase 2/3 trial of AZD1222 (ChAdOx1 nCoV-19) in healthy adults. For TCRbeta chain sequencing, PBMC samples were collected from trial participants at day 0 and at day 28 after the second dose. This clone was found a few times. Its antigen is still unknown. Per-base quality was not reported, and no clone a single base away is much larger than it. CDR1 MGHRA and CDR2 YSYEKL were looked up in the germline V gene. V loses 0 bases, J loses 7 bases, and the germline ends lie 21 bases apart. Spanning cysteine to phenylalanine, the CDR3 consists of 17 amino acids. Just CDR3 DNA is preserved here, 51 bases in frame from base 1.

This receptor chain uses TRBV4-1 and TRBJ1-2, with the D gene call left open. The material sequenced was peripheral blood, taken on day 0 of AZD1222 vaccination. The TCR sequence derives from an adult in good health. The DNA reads TGCGCCAGCAGCCAAGAATGGGCCGCCACGGTGGTACCTGGCTACACCTTC. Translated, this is CASSQEWAATVVPGYTF.